A selection of T cell receptor beta chains follows, all from one sample in a study of preoperative IRX-2 immunotherapy in early breast cancer. The protocol was immunoSEQ multiplex PCR, while the TCRdb copy is restricted to in-frame clones and leaves out a portion. The sample contains under 25,000 clones, around 81% of which appear only once. This specimen consisted of lymph node tissue, obtained after IRX-2 immunotherapy. All receptors come from a human donor with breast cancer. Each CDR3 is given without its conserved first and last residue.

v_gene	len	CDR3aa
TRBV28	13	ASSPGLRVNEKLF
TRBV6-8	13	ASRKKGSRYNEQF
TRBV11-3	14	ASSLESGRNTGELF
TRBV6-8	11	ASSYNRRNTIY
TRBV6-7	13	ASSMAGTYQETQY
TRBV25-1	10	ASRQGARGYT
TRBV12-5	13	ASGPPGHSGNTIY
TRBV19	9	ASSWQFGYT
TRBV5-1	14	ASTTSPGAGSYEQY
TRBV15	14	ATSRDLEGTVYGYT
TRBV10-2	11	ASSGRVTGELF
TRBV18	12	ASSPVAWRTEAF
TRBV11-3	13	ASSLFGQLNTEAF
TRBV11-3	13	ASSPLRVNNEKLF
TRBV1	12	ASSQIGRRYEQY
TRBV19	10	ASVGGGYEAF
TRBV28	15	ASSFGVGLANYNEQF
TRBV11-1	13	ASSLGRPVGVGYT
TRBV19	12	ASSPPQVGEKLF
TRBV6-8	12	ASSARRSGETQY
TRBV18	13	ASSPYAGGLNEQF
TRBV18	13	ASSPQKTGGQPQH
TRBV11-3	12	ASSLQASYNEQF
TRBV6-8	13	ASTPPWTGGYGYT
TRBV28	11	ASSSGQGDTQY
TRBV23-1	15	ASSQSWAGTGSYGYT
TRBV6-8	13	ASSPPRWSNYGYT
TRBV18	13	ASSPEIRSGRGYT
TRBV11-3	13	ASSPSGGGTGELF
TRBV6-8	14	ASSGYVGWMNTEAF
TRBV6-8	11	ASSREQGEKLF
TRBV29-1	11	SVEGLAGGLQF
TRBV6-8	15	ASSYIASGGVYNEQF
TRBV11-3	13	ASSLELRLHTEAF
TRBV15	15	ATSRDKRPATNEKLF